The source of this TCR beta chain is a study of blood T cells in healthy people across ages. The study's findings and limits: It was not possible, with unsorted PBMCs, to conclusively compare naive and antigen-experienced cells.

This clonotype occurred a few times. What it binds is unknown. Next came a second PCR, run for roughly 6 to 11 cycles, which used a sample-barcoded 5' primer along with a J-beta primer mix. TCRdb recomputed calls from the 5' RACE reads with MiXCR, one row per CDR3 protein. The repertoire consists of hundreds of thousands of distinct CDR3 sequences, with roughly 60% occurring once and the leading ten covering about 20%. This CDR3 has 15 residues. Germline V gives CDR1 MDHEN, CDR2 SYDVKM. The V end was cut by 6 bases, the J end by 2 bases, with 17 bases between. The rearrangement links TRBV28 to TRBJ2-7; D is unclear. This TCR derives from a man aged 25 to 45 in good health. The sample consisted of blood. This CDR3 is CASSTSQATPYEQYF. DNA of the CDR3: TGTGCCAGCAGCACATCACAAGCAACTCCCTACGAGCAGTACTTC.